This passage covers 22 T cell receptor beta chains from one sample sequenced in a study of shared clonotypes between healthy human individuals. Method: immunoSEQ multiplex PCR; TCRdb's copy keeps in-frame clones and lacks some. The table records 1,100,000 or so clones, around three quarters of them present only once. Sequencing was done on a sample of memory CD4+ T cells from PBMCs. Subset in this sample: CD45RA-negative fraction. These receptors originate from a man aged 18 to 30 in good health. Some clones in this sample may be carry-over from other donors' samples.

This clone came up a few times. V usage is TRBV14 and J usage is TRBJ2-1; 9 positions match TRBD2. The CDR3 is made up of 14 amino acids. Germline V gene data show CDR1 as SGHDN and CDR2 as FVKESK. Unmatched junction bases numbered 6, after V lost 4 bases and J lost 8 bases. The CDR3 region is CASSRWVAGDEQFF. CDR3 DNA: TGTGCCAGCAGCCGTTGGGTAGCGGGAGATGAGCAGTTCTTC.

This clone was found once. V and J are TRBV30 and TRBJ2-5, with D unresolved. Gene TRBJ2-7 matches the end of the DNA better, so the J call may be wrong. The germline CDR1 and CDR2 sequences are GTSNPN and SVGIG (reference sequence). The CDR3 covers 13 residues. CDR3 DNA: TGTGCCTGGGGACGGACGGACTCCTACGAGCAGTACTTC. Translating gives CAWGRTDSYEQYF.

The gene calls are TRBV7-2 and TRBJ1-3; the D is unclear. Germline CDR1 and CDR2: SGHTA and FQGNSA. V lost 1 base and J lost 0, with 10 bases in between. The CDR3 is 16 residues long. CDR3: CASSLGVAFSGNTIYF. Written as DNA, the CDR3 is TGTGCCAGCAGCTTAGGGGTCGCGTTCTCTGGAAACACCATATATTTT.

A note on this clone: The same CDR3 is also encoded by other DNA sequences in this sample. This chain uses TRBV28 with TRBJ2-7, with D hard to call. Trimming stripped 5 bases from V and 3 bases from J, with 5 bases between. Germline V gene sequence: CDR1 MDHEN, CDR2 SYDVKM. The CDR3 totals 11 residues. The CDR3 sequence: CASSLRYEQYF. CDR3 nucleotide sequence: TGTGCCAGCAGTCTCCGCTACGAGCAGTACTTC. Combining the CDR3 with reference TRBV28 and TRBJ2-7 gives the whole variable domain DVKVTQSSRYLVKRTGEKVFLECVQDMDHENMFWYRQDPGLGLRLIYFSYDVKMKEKGDIPEGYSVSREKKERFSLILESASTNQTSMYLCASSLRYEQYFGPGTRLTVT.

The J gene is TRBJ2-3, the V gene TRBV5-6; D might be TRBD1 (5 bases). CDR1 is SGHDT and CDR2 is YYEEEE in the germline V gene. Between the trimmed V and J ends, which lost 3 bases and 4 bases, there was a span of 15 bases. This CDR3 has 15 residues. The DNA of the CDR3 is TGTGCCAGCAGCTGGGCACAGGTTTTCGCAGATACGCAGTATTTT. This gives the protein CASSWAQVFADTQYF.

The chain carries TRBV5-1 and TRBJ2-7; no clear D. The V end was cut by 5 bases, the J end by 0 bases, with 9 bases between. The CDR3 runs 13 residues. Germline CDR1 reads SGHRS; CDR2 reads YFSETQ. The CDR3 region is CASSTAYSYEQYF. The CDR3 DNA is TGCGCCAGCAGTACAGCATACTCCTACGAGCAGTACTTC.

As for this clone: Within the sample, other DNA sequences also encode this same CDR3. This sequence joins TRBV5-1 and TRBJ2-6, with TRBD2 identical over 7 bases. The V and J ends lost 7 bases and 4 bases, in that order; junction bases with no gene match: 8. The CDR3 is 15 residues long. Per germline, CDR1 SGHRS and CDR2 YFSETQ. CDR3 sequence: CASSLGGSGANVLTF. The DNA for the CDR3 is TGCGCCAGCTCCCTGGGGGGGTCCGGGGCCAACGTCCTGACTTTC.

The chain is built from TRBV18 and TRBJ1-5, with TRBD1 as a possible D gene (6 bases). The V and J ends lost 5 bases and 6 bases respectively, with 14 bases between them. CDR3 length: 14 residues. The V gene's germline CDR1 is KGHSH and CDR2 LQKENI. The CDR3 DNA reads as TGTGCCAGCTCAAGGGAGGGACACGGTCAGCCCCAGCATTTT. Translation gives CASSREGHGQPQHF.

Many counts were recorded for this clone. The chain carries TRBV5-1 and TRBJ2-6, with 7 bases matching TRBD1. CDR3 size: 16 residues. V gave up 3 bases and J gave up 0 bases; unmatched junction bases: 3. Germline assignment: CDR1 SGHRS and CDR2 YFSETQ. The CDR3 protein is CASSWDSLSGANVLTF. The CDR3 DNA sequence: TGCGCCAGCAGCTGGGACAGCCTCTCTGGGGCCAACGTCCTGACTTTC.

This chain uses TRBV6-1 with TRBJ1-1; D is perhaps TRBD1 (6 bases). This CDR3 has 13 amino acids. V was trimmed by 6 bases and J by 3 bases, leaving 11 bases between them. Germline V gene sequence: CDR1 MNHNS, CDR2 SASEGT. CDR3 sequence: CASRREGDTEAFF. In DNA, the CDR3 is TGTGCCAGCAGACGGGAGGGGGACACTGAAGCTTTCTTT.

This clone appeared once. The J gene is TRBJ2-1, the V gene TRBV6-5; possibly TRBD2 for D (6 bases). The V gene lost 0 bases and the J gene lost 0 bases, with 9 bases spanning the gap. The CDR3 totals 16 residues. Germline V gene lookup returns CDR1 MNHEY and CDR2 SVGAGI. The CDR3: CASSYSLASSYNEQFF. The CDR3 DNA reads as TGTGCCAGCAGTTACTCACTAGCTAGCTCCTACAATGAGCAGTTCTTC.

The DNA of the CDR3 is TGTGCCAGCTCACCAAGGGACAGCTACAATGAGCAGTTCTTC. Translation gives CASSPRDSYNEQFF. The J gene is TRBJ2-1, the V gene TRBV18; 7 positions match TRBD1. V was pared by 2 bases and J by 3 bases, with 1 base of the junction left unmatched. The V gene's germline CDR1 is KGHSH and CDR2 LQKENI. This CDR3 contains 14 residues.

The chain couples TRBV7-9 to TRBJ1-4; perhaps TRBD1 as D (5 bases). The CDR3 contains 16 residues. The V gene's germline CDR1 is SEHNR and CDR2 FQNEAQ (reference sequence). Trimming shortened V by 2 bases and J by 7 bases, and 17 bases separated the two germline ends. DNA of the CDR3: TGTGCCAGCAGCTTAAAGGGAGCCAGGGTGGGTGAAAAACTGTTTTTT. This gives the protein CASSLKGARVGEKLFF.

This chain joins TRBV19 and TRBJ1-2; D gene uncertain. The CDR3 has 16 residues. Trimming stripped 5 bases from V and 3 bases from J, with 19 bases between. Germline V gene lookup returns CDR1 LNHDA and CDR2 SQIVND (reference sequence). CDR3 sequence: CASSSRPWNGHYGYTF. The CDR3 DNA follows: TGTGCCAGTAGTTCCCGTCCCTGGAATGGGCACTATGGCTACACCTTC. Filled out from reference TRBV19 and TRBJ1-2, the complete variable domain reads DGGITQSPKYLFRKEGQNVTLSCEQNLNHDAMYWYRQDPGQGLRLIYYSQIVNDFQKGDIAEGYSVSREKKESFPLTVTSAQKNPTAFYLCASSSRPWNGHYGYTFGSGTRLTVV.

The rearrangement uses TRBV10-3 and TRBJ2-1, with TRBD2 identical over 10 bases. This CDR3 is built from 14 residues. Germline V lookup: CDR1 ENHRY, CDR2 SYGVKD. With V trimmed by 3 bases and J by 10 bases, 6 bases remained unmatched. Written as DNA, the CDR3 is TGTGCCATCAGTGACCTAGCGGGAGCGGCGGAGCAGTTCTTC. Translating gives CAISDLAGAAEQFF.

In its sample, this clone was seen once. This sequence joins TRBV14 and TRBJ1-2, with unresolved D. Germline V gene sequence: CDR1 SGHDN, CDR2 FVKESK. Trimming took off 6 bases at V and 3 bases at J, with 11 bases between the two ends. This CDR3 has 13 amino acids. The CDR3 DNA reads as TGTGCCAGCAGTCCCGACACCTACTATGGCTACACCTTC. Encoded protein: CASSPDTYYGYTF.

The CDR3 spells CASSFTWDRLNSGNTIYF. The CDR3 DNA reads TGTGCCAGCAGCTTTACCTGGGACAGACTTAACTCTGGAAACACCATATATTTT. The chain links TRBV11-2 to TRBJ1-3; 7 bases map to TRBD1. This CDR3 has 18 amino acids. Germline CDR1 is SGHAT and CDR2 is FQNNGV. V lost 3 bases to trimming and J lost 0 bases; unmatched junction nucleotides: 11.

The chain links TRBV28 to TRBJ1-2, with 7 bases aligning to TRBD1. V lost 2 bases, J lost 3 bases, and 12 bases stayed unmatched. The CDR3 runs to 17 residues. From germline, CDR1 is MDHEN and CDR2 SYDVKM. For the CDR3, the DNA is TGTGCCAGCAGTTTAGAGTCGTTAGGGGGCGAGCACTATGGCTACACCTTC. This codes for CASSLESLGGEHYGYTF.

V is TRBV28 and J is TRBJ2-6, with 7 bases aligning to TRBD2. The ends lost 10 bases at V and 4 bases at J; junction bases unmatched: 7. The CDR3 length is 14 residues. Germline V gives CDR1 MDHEN, CDR2 SYDVKM. The DNA of the CDR3 is TGTGCCACCCGTCGGGGGGAAGGGGCCAACGTCCTGACTTTC. This codes for CATRRGEGANVLTF.

With regard to this clone: A far more abundant clone sits one base away, making this likely a read error. This chain connects TRBV29-1 to TRBJ1-2; D remains unclear. V was clipped by 5 bases and J by 7 bases, with 2 bases between them. Germline loops: CDR1 SQVTM, CDR2 ANQGSEA. The length of the CDR3 is 8 residues. The CDR3 DNA sequence: TGCAGCGTTAGTGGCTACACCTTC. Translated: CSVSGYTF.

The V gene is TRBV2, the J gene TRBJ2-1, with 10 nucleotides matching TRBD2. Trimming took 5 bases from V and 5 from J; bases not matched to a gene: 3. Germline V gene data show CDR1 as SNHLY and CDR2 as FYNNEI. This CDR3 is built from 14 residues. In DNA, the CDR3 is TGTGCCAGCAGTTGGACTAGCGGAGACAATGAGCAGTTCTTC. Translated: CASSWTSGDNEQFF.

The J gene is TRBJ2-5, the V gene TRBV5-1, with 10 bases lining up with TRBD2. This CDR3 has 16 residues. Germline V gives CDR1 SGHRS, CDR2 YFSETQ. After removal of 1 base from V and 1 base from J, the junction contained 4 bases not matched to a gene. The CDR3 bases are TGCGCCAGCAGCTTGTTTGCTAGCGGGAGCCAAGAGACCCAGTACTTC. Protein: CASSLFASGSQETQYF.